These 10 T cell receptor beta chains came from one sample sequenced in a study of beta chain features in type 1 diabetes. Expressed TCRB transcripts got sequenced, as all isolated RNA was reverse transcribed. Clones were sequenced by immunoSEQ multiplex PCR, and TCRdb holds only the in-frame ones, with some missing. The data contain nearly 250,000 clones, roughly 14% of them singletons. Sequenced material: naive CD4+ T cells from blood. The receptors here all came from a woman aged 40 to 49 in good health.

This chain joins TRBV7-2 and TRBJ2-1; perhaps TRBD2 as D (5 bases). The CDR3 runs 16 residues. Looked up from germline, CDR1 is SGHTA and CDR2 is FQGNSA. V dropped 4 bases and J dropped 12 bases, with 25 bases sitting between them. CDR3 nucleotides: TGTGCCAGCAGCTCCCGCCCCGGGCAGGAGGCCCAACCGCAGTTCTTC. It is translated as CASSSRPGQEAQPQFF.

This clone was counted only a few times. This chain joins TRBV20-1 and TRBJ2-3; no reliable D call. The CDR3 extends over 11 amino acids. Germline V gene lookup returns CDR1 DFQATT and CDR2 SNEGSKA (reference sequence). V lost 4 bases and J 2 bases, leaving 4 bases between the germline ends. The CDR3 loop is CSATFTDTQYF. As DNA, the CDR3 is TGCAGTGCTACTTTCACAGATACGCAGTATTTT.

The rearrangement links TRBV12-5 to TRBJ1-5; a weak D match, TRBD1 (5 bases). The ends were cut back, 2 bases at V and 4 bases at J, with 15 bases in the middle. The CDR3 is 16 amino acids. The germline V gene has CDR1 LGHNT and CDR2 FRNRAP. CDR3 nucleotide sequence: TGTGCTAGTGGTTTGTTTGGCAGGGCGAATAATCAGCCCCAGCATTTT. As protein: CASGLFGRANNQPQHF.

The genes are TRBV19 and TRBJ2-1; D gene uncertain. Germline V gives CDR1 LNHDA, CDR2 SQIVND (reference sequence). This CDR3 is 14 amino acids long. Deletions cut 3 bases from V and 1 base from J, with 7 bases between. The CDR3 sequence: CASSIGPSYNEQFF. The CDR3 DNA reads as TGTGCCAGTAGTATTGGGCCTTCCTACAATGAGCAGTTCTTC.

This clone has more than one count but fewer than ten. The chain combines TRBV2 with TRBJ2-3; 9 bases are shared with TRBD2. With 4 bases clipped from V and 3 bases from J, the junction kept 8 bases outside the gene matches. Germline-derived CDR1 and CDR2 are SNHLY and FYNNEI. The CDR3 contains 16 residues. The CDR3 sequence is CASSVAGGIFTDTQYF. DNA for the CDR3: TGTGCCAGCAGTGTCGCGGGGGGGATCTTTACAGATACGCAGTATTTT.

This clone has a single count. J is TRBJ2-1 and V is TRBV27; no firm D call. This CDR3 has 15 amino acids. Germline V gene sequence: CDR1 MNHEY, CDR2 SMNVEV (reference sequence). V shed 4 bases and J shed 0 bases, with 10 bases lying between them. This CDR3 is CASSSLPSSYNEQFF. For the CDR3, the DNA is TGTGCCAGCAGTTCCCTCCCGAGCTCCTACAATGAGCAGTTCTTC.

The chain employs TRBV27 and TRBJ2-7; D possibly corresponds to TRBD1 (5 bases). Germline V gives CDR1 MNHEY, CDR2 SMNVEV (reference sequence). This CDR3 has 13 residues. V was clipped by 2 bases and J by 4 bases, with 9 bases between them. The CDR3, as DNA: TGTGCCAGCAGTTTACGGCAGGGATACGAGCAGTACTTC. Protein sequence: CASSLRQGYEQYF.

This clone was recorded a few times. The chain has TRBV19 and TRBJ1-5, with TRBD1 as a possible D gene (6 bases). V lost 5 bases and J lost 3, with 20 bases in between. Germline lookup yields CDR1 LNHDA and CDR2 SQIVND (reference sequence). The CDR3 sequence is 17 residues long. The CDR3 DNA follows: TGTGCCAGTAGTTCTGCCCGGACAGTTCCCTTCAATCAGCCCCAGCATTTT. Encoded protein: CASSSARTVPFNQPQHF.

The chain links TRBV7-9 to TRBJ2-5; TRBD1 agrees at 8 bases. Gene TRBJ2-7 matches the end of the DNA better, so the J call may be wrong. Germline values: CDR1 SEHNR, CDR2 FQNEAQ (reference sequence). There are 15 residues in the CDR3. The CDR3 reads CASSLVRGTGDEQYF. The CDR3, as DNA: TGTGCCAGCAGCTTAGTACGGGGGACAGGTGACGAGCAGTACTTC.

The chain links TRBV5-4 to TRBJ1-1; no clear D gene. The CDR3 is 16 residues long. Deletions cut 0 bases from V and 0 bases from J, with 12 bases between. Germline V gene lookup returns CDR1 SGHNT and CDR2 YYREEE (reference sequence). CDR3 amino acids: CASSLAGHSLNTEAFF. CDR3 in DNA: TGTGCCAGCAGCTTGGCCGGTCACAGCCTGAACACTGAAGCTTTCTTT.